This entry lists 3 T cell receptor beta chains sequenced from one sample in a study of a mutant IDH1 vaccine in newly diagnosed glioma. The data were produced by immunoSEQ multiplex PCR, yet TCRdb's version contains in-frame clones alone and is incomplete. The profile shows 60,000 to 65,000 clones, 83% of them singletons. The antigens of these receptors remain unknown. Time point noted: week 47, end of study. A 20-mer mutant IDH1 peptide at 300 ug was injected subcutaneously with topical imiquimod. The specimen comprised PBMCs, sampled from a glioma patient whose treatment included an IDH1 peptide vaccine. The receptors here all came from a man under 40 with glioma.

The V call is TRBV4-1, the J call TRBJ1-1; D gene ambiguous. Trimming removed 0 bases at V and 2 bases at J, with 10 bases between. The germline CDR1 and CDR2 sequences are MGHRA and YSYEKL. This CDR3 comprises 15 residues. CDR3 sequence (DNA): TGCGCCAGCAGCCAAGAAGGGCATCCAAACACTGAAGCTTTCTTT. Its translation is CASSQEGHPNTEAFF.

The V call is TRBV15, the J call TRBJ1-1; D is possibly TRBD1 (5 bases). Germline V CDR1 and CDR2: LNHNV, YYDKDF (reference sequence). V shed 0 bases and J shed 0 bases, with 14 bases lying between them. The CDR3 consists of 17 residues. CDR3 in DNA: TGTGCCACCAGCAGAGATTTAACAGGCAGATTGAACACTGAAGCTTTCTTT. Its protein product is CATSRDLTGRLNTEAFF.

The chain has TRBV28 and TRBJ1-2; D gene unclear. The germline V gene encodes CDR1 MDHEN and CDR2 SYDVKM. V lost 3 bases, J lost 4 bases, and 15 bases lay in between. The CDR3 has 15 residues. In DNA form, the CDR3 reads TGTGCCAGCAGTTTCTCGGACGGCGGGCTCTATGGCTACACCTTC. Residues: CASSFSDGGLYGYTF.